The T cell receptor (beta chain) under discussion was sequenced for a study of blood T cells in healthy people across ages. This CDR3 is 15 amino acids long. The V segment lost 2 bases and the J segment 3 bases; nucleotides outside the gene matches: 3. Germline CDR1 reads MNHEY; CDR2 reads SVGAGI. Together with a sample-barcoded 5' primer, a J-beta primer mix was included in a second PCR lasting roughly 6 to 12 cycles. TCRdb analysed the 5' RACE reads with MiXCR anew, one entry per CDR3 protein. The sample records some 1.6 million distinct CDR3 sequences, about 31% being singletons. The sample holds many counts of this clonotype. Collection of ten milliliters of peripheral blood was performed for each donor.

V gene TRBV6-5 combines with J gene TRBJ2-3; 9 bases fit TRBD2. Material: blood. This receptor was identified in a woman between 25 and 40 years old in good health. The chain's CDR3 is CASSYATSGTDTQYF. CDR3 in DNA: TGTGCCAGCAGTTACGCGACTAGCGGTACAGATACGCAGTATTTT.